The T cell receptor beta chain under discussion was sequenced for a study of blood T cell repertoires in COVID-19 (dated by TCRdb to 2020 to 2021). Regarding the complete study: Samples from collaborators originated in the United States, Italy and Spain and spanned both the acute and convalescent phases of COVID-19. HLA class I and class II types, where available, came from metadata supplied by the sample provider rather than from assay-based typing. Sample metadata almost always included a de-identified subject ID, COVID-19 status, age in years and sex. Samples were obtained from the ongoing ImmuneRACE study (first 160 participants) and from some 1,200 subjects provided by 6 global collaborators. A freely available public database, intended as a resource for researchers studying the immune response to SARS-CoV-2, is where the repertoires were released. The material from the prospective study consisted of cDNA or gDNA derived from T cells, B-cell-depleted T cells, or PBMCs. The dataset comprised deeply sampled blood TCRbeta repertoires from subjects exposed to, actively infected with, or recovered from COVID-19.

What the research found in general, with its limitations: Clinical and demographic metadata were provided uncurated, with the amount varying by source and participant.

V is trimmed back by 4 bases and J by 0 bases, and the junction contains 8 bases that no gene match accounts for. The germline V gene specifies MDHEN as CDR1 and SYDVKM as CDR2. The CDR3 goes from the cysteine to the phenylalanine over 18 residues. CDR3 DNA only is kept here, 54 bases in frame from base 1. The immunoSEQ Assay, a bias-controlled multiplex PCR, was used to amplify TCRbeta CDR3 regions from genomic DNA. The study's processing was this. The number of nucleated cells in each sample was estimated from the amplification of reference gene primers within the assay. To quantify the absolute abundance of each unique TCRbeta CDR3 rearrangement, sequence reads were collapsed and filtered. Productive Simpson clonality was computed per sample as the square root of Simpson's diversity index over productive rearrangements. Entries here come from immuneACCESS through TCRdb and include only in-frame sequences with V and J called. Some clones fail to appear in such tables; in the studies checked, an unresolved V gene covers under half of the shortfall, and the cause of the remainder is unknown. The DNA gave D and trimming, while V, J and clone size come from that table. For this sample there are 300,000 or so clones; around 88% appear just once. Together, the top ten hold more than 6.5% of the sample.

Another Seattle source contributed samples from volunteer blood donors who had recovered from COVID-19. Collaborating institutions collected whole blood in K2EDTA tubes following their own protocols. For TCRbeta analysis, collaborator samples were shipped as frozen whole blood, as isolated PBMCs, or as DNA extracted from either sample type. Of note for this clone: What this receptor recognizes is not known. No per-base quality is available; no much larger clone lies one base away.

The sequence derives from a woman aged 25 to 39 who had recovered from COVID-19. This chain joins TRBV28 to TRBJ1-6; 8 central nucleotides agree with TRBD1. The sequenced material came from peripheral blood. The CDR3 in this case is CASSSGGWKSSYNSPLHF. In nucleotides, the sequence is TGTGCCAGCAGTTCAGGGGGCTGGAAAAGCTCCTATAATTCACCCCTCCACTTT.